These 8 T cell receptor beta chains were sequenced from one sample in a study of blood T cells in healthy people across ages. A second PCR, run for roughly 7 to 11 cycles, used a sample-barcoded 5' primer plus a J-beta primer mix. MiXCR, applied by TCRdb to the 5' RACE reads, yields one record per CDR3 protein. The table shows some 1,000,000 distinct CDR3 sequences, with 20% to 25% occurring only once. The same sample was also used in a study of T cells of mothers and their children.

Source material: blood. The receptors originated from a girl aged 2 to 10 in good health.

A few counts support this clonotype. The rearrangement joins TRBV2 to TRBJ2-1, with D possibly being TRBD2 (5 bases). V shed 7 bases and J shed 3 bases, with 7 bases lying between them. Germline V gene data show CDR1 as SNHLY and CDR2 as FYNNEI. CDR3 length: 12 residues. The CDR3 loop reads CASNRDYNEQFF. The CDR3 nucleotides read TGTGCCAGCAATCGGGACTACAATGAGCAGTTCTTC.

The CDR3 loop is CASSQQGSIQETQYF. The CDR3 coding sequence is TGTGCCAGCAGTCAACAGGGCTCCATTCAAGAGACCCAGTACTTC. The V call is TRBV6-5, the J call TRBJ2-5; TRBD1 might be the D (6 bases). Germline V gene lookup returns CDR1 MNHEY and CDR2 SVGAGI. This CDR3 is built from 15 residues. Trimming took off 5 bases at V and 2 bases at J, with 15 bases between the two ends.

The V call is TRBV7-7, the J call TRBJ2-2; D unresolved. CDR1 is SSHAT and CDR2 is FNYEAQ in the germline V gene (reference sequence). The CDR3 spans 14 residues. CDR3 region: CATRSAFDTGELFF. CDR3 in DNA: TGTGCTACCCGATCCGCGTTCGACACCGGGGAGCTGTTTTTT.

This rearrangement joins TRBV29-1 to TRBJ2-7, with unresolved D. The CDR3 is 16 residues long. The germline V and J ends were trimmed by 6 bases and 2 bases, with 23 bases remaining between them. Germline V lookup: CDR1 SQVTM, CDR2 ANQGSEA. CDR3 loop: CSVIKAGHRLTYEQYF. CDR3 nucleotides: TGCAGCGTGATAAAGGCAGGTCACCGCCTAACCTACGAGCAGTACTTC.

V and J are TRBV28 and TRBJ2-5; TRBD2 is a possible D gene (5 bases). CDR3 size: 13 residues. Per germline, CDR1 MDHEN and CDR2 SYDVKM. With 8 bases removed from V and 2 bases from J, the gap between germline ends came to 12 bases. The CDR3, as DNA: TGTGCCAGCGGACCTCCGGGGCAAGAGACCCAGTACTTC. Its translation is CASGPPGQETQYF.

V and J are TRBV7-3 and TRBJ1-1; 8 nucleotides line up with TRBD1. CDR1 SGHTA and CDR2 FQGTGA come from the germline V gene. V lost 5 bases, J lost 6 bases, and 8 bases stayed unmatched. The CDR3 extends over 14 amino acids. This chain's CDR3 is CASSPGQGWAEAFF. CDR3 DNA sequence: TGTGCCAGCAGCCCCGGACAGGGATGGGCTGAAGCTTTCTTT.

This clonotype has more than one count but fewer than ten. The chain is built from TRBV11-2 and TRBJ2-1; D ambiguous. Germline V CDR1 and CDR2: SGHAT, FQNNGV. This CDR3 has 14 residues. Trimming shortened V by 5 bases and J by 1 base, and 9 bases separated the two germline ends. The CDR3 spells CASSRTESYNEQFF. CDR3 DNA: TGTGCCAGCAGCAGGACGGAATCCTACAATGAGCAGTTCTTC.

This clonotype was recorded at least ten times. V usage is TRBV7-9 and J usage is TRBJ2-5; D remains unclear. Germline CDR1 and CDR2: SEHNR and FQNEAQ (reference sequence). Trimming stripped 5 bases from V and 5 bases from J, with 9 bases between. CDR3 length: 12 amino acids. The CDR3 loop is CASSDLEETQYF. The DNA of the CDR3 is TGTGCCAGCAGCGACCTGGAGGAGACCCAGTACTTC.